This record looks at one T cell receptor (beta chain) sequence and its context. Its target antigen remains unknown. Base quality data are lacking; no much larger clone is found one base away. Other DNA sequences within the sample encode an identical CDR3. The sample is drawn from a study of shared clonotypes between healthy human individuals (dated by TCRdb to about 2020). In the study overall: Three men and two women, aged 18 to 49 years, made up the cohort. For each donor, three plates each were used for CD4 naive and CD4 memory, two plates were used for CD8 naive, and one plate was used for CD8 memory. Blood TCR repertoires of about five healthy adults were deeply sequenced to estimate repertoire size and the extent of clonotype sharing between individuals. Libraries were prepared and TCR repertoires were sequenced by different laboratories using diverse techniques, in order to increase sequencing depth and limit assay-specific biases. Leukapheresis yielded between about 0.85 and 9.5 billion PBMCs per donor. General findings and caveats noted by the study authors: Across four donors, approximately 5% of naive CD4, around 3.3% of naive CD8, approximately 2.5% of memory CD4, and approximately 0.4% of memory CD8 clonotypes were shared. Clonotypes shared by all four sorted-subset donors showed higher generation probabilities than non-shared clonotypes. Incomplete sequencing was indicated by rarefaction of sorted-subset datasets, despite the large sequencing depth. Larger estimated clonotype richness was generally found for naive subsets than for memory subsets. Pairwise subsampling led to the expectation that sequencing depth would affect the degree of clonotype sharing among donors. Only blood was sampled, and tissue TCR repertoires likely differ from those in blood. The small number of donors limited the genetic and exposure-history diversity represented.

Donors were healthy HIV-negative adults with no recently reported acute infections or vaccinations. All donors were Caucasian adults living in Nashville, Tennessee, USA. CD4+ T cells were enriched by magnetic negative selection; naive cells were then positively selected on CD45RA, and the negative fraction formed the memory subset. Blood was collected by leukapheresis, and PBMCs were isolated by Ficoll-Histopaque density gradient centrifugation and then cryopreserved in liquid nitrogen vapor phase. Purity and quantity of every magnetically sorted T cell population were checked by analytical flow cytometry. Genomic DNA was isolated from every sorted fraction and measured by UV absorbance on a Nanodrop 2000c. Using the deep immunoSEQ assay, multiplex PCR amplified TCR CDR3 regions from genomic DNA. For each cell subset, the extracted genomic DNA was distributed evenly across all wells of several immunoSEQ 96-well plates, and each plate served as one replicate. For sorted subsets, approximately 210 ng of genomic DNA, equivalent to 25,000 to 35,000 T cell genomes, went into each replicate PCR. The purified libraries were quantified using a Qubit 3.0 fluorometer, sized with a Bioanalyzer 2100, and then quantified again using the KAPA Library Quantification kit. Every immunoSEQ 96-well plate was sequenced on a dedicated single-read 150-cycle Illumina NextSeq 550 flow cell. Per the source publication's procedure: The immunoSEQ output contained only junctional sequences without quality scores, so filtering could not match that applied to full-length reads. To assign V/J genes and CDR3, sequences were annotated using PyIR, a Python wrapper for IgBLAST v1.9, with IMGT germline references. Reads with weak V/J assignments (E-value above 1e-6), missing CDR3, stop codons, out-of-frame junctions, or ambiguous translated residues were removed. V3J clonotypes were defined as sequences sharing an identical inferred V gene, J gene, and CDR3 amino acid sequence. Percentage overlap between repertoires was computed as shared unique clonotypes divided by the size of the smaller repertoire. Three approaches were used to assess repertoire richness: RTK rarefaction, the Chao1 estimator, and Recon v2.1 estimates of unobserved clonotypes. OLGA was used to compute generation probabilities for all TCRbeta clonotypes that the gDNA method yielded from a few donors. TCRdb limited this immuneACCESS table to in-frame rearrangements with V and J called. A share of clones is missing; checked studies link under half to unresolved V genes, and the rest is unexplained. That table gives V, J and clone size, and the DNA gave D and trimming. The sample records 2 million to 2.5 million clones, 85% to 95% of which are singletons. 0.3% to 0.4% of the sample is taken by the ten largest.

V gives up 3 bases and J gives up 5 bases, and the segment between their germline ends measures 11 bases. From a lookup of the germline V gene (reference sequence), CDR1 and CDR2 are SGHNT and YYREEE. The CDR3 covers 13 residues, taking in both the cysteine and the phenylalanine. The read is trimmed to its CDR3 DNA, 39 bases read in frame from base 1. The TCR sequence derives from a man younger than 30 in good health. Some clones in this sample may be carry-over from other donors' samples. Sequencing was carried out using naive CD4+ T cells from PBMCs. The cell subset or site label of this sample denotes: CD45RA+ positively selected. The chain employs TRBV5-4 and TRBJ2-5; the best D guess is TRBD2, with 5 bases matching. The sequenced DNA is TGTGCCAGCAGCTCGGTGGGGAGTGAGACCCAGTACTTC. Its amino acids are CASSSVGSETQYF. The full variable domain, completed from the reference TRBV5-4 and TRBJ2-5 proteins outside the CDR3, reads ETGVTQSPTHLIKTRGQQVTLRCSSQSGHNTVSWYQQALGQGPQFIFQYYREEENGRGNFPPRFSGLQFPNYSSELNVNALELDDSALYLCASSSVGSETQYFGPGTRLLVL.